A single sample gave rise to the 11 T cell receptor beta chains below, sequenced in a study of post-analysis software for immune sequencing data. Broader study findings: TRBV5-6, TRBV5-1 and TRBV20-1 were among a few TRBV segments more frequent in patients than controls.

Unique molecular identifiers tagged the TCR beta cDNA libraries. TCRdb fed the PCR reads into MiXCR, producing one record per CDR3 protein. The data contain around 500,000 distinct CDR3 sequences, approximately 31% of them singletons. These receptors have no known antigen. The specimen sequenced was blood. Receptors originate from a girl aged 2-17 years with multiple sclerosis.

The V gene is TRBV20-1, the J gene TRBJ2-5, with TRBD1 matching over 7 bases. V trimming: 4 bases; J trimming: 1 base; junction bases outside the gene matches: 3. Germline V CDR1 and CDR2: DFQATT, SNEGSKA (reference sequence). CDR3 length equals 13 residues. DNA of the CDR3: TGCAGTGCTACCCGGGACAGCCAAGAGACCCAGTACTTC. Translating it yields CSATRDSQETQYF.

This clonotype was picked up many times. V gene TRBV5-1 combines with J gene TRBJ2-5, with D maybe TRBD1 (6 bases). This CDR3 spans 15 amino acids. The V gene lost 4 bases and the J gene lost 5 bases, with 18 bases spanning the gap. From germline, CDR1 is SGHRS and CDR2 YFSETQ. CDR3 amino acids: CASSLQGYRGETQYF. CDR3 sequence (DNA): TGCGCCAGCAGCCTACAGGGCTACCGGGGTGAGACCCAGTACTTC.

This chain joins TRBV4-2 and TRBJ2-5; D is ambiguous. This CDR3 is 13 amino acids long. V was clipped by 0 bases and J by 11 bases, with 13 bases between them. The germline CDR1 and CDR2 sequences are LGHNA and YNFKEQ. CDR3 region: CASSQDPGLVQYF. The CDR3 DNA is TGTGCCAGCAGCCAAGACCCAGGCTTGGTTCAGTACTTC.

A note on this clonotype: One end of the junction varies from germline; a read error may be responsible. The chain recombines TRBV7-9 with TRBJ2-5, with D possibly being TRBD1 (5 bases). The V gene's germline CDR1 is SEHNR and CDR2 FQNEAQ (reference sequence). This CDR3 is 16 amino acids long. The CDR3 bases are TGTGCCGGCAGCCCTTTTTCTGGACACCTAGGGGAGACCCAGTACTTC. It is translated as CAGSPFSGHLGETQYF.

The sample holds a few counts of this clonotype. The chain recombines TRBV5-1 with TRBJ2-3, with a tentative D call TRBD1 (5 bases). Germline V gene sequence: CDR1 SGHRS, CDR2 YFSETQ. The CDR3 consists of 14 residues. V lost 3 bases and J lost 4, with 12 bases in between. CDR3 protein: CASSSGHSPDTQYF. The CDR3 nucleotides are TGCGCCAGCAGCTCTGGACATTCCCCAGATACGCAGTATTTT.

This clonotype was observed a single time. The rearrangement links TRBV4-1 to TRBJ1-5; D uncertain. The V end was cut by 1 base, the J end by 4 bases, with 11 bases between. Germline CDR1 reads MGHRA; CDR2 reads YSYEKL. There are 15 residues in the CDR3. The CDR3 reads CASSQVGARNQPQHF. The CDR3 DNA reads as TGCGCCAGCAGCCAAGTCGGAGCCAGAAATCAGCCCCAGCATTTT.

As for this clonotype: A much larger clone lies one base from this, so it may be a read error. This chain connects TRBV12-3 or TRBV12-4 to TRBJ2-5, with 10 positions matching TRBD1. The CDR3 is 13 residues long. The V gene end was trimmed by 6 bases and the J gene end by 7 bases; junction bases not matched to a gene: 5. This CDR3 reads CASRQGTGATQYF. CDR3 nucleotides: TGTGCCAGCAGACAAGGGACAGGGGCGACCCAGTACTTC.

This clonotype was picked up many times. In nucleotides, the CDR3 is TGTGCCAGCAGCGAACAGGGGTCGGCCCAAAACATTCAGTACTTC. Its translation is CASSEQGSAQNIQYF. V gene TRBV28 combines with J gene TRBJ2-4; TRBD1 agrees at 7 bases. The germline gives CDR1 MDHEN, CDR2 SYDVKM. The CDR3 runs to 15 residues. V dropped 6 bases and J dropped 5; count of bases not matched to a gene: 10. Variable domain in full (rest from reference TRBV28 and TRBJ2-4): DVKVTQSSRYLVKRTGEKVFLECVQDMDHENMFWYRQDPGLGLRLIYFSYDVKMKEKGDIPEGYSVSREKKERFSLILESASTNQTSMYLCASSEQGSAQNIQYFGAGTRLSVL.

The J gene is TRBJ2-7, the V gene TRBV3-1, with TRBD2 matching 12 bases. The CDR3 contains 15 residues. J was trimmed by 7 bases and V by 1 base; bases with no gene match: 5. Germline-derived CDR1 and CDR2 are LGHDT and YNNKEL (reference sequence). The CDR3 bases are TGTGCCAGCAGCCAAGCGGGACTAGCGGGCAATGAGCAGTACTTC. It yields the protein CASSQAGLAGNEQYF.

The CDR3 DNA sequence: TGTGCCAGCCGTCGGACTAGCGGTTCCTACGAGCAGTACTTC. It encodes CASRRTSGSYEQYF. The chain recombines TRBV27 with TRBJ2-7; 10 nucleotides match TRBD2. The V segment lost 8 bases and the J segment 1 base; nucleotides outside the gene matches: 5. The CDR3 is made up of 14 amino acids. Germline V gene data show CDR1 as MNHEY and CDR2 as SMNVEV (reference sequence).

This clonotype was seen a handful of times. CDR3 in DNA: TGTGCCAGCAGCCAAGGTACAGGCAAAGGTGGGGACAATGAGCAGTTCTTC. It specifies CASSQGTGKGGDNEQFF. The chain combines TRBV3-1 with TRBJ2-1; possible D gene TRBD1, 5 bases. This CDR3 region has 17 residues. The germline gives CDR1 LGHDT, CDR2 YNNKEL (reference sequence). V was cut by 1 base and J by 5 bases, with 18 bases left in between.